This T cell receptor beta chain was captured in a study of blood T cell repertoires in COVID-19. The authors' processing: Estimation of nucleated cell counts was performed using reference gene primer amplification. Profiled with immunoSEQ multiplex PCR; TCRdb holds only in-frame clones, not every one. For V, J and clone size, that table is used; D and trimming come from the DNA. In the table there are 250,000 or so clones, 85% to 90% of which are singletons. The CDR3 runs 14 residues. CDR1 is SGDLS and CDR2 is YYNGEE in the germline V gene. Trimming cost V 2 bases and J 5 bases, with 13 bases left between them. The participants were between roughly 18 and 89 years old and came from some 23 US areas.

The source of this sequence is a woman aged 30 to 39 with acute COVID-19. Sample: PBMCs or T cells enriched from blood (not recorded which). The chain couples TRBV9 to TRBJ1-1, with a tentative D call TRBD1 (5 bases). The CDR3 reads CASSVTGGDTEAFF. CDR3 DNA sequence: TGTGCCAGCAGCGTTACAGGAGGGGATACTGAAGCTTTCTTT.